These T cell receptor beta chains were read from a single sample in a study of identifying expanded T cells in peripheral blood. The assay was immunoSEQ multiplex PCR, and TCRdb's table has in-frame clones only and misses some. The sample lists roughly 75,000 clones; roughly nine tenths were seen once. Sequencing was performed on blood. All receptors derive from a person aged 18-70 years in good health. Each CDR3 is given with its conserved first and last residue. A D gene is named only where the DNA matches it firmly. Part of the rows lack a size; the others show once, few, many or a class for expanded clones.

clone size	V gene	J gene	D gene	CDR3 DNA	CDR3 protein
NA	TRBV5-5	TRBJ2-3	NA	TGTGCCAGCAGCTTGCGGGTCTCGATCGGGGAAGATACGCAGTATTTT	CASSLRVSIGEDTQYF
NA	TRBV6-1	TRBJ1-3	NA	TGTGCCAGCAGTGATTTAGGAGTACGAGGAAACACCATATATTTT	CASSDLGVRGNTIYF
NA	TRBV19	TRBJ1-3	NA	TGTGCCACCGGTTACTCTGGAAACACCATATATTTT	CATGYSGNTIYF
once	TRBV18	TRBJ1-2	NA	TGTGCCAGCTCACGGACGTGGGGATCTGCCTCAAACTATGGCTACACCTTC	CASSRTWGSASNYGYTF
NA	TRBV7-9	TRBJ2-7	TRBD2	TGTGCCAGCAGCCAACGACTAGCGGGGGAAACCTACGAGCAGTACTTC	CASSQRLAGETYEQYF
NA	TRBV7-2	TRBJ2-7	NA	TGTGCCAGCAGCCGCCCCACCGTGAGACCGGGAGAAACCTACGAGCAGTACTTC	CASSRPTVRPGETYEQYF
NA	TRBV7-8	TRBJ1-4	NA	TGTGCCAGCAGCGCCTACCAACGGGAAGCACAATATGAAAAACTGTTTTTT	CASSAYQREAQYEKLFF
NA	TRBV19	TRBJ2-3	NA	TGTGCCAGTAGTACCCTATACTCCACAGATACGCAGTATTTT	CASSTLYSTDTQYF
NA	TRBV9	TRBJ2-7	NA	TGTGCCAGCAGCGCGGACCGGGATGGCCGCGAGCAGTACTTC	CASSADRDGREQYF
few	TRBV29-1	TRBJ1-4	TRBD1	TGCAGCGTTGAAGACGGACAGGGTTATGAAAAACTGTTTTTT	CSVEDGQGYEKLFF
NA	TRBV20-1	TRBJ1-1	NA	TGCAGTGTGCCAGACACTGAAGCTTTCTTT	CSVPDTEAFF
NA	TRBV11-2	TRBJ1-1	NA	TGTGCCAGCAGCCCGTCTAGGGGGGAGAACACTGAAGCTTTCTTT	CASSPSRGENTEAFF
NA	TRBV7-2	TRBJ2-3	NA	TGTGCCAGCAGCTTAACTCGAAGCACAGATACGCAGTATTTT	CASSLTRSTDTQYF
NA	TRBV28	TRBJ1-1	NA	TGTGCCAGCAGTTTGCTCCATGAAGCTTTCTTT	CASSLLHEAFF
NA	TRBV7-2	TRBJ1-4	NA	TGTGCCAGCAGCTTAGATGGGGGCGTCGGTGAAAAACTGTTTTTT	CASSLDGGVGEKLFF
NA	TRBV6-6	TRBJ2-2	NA	TGTGCCAGCAGTTACGAAGCTGTCTCACCGGAGCTGTTTTTT	CASSYEAVSPELFF
NA	TRBV7-9	TRBJ2-3	NA	TGTGCCAGCAGCTTCTCCCACACAGATACGCAGTATTTT	CASSFSHTDTQYF
NA	TRBV6-4	TRBJ1-2	TRBD1	TGTGCCAGCAGAGCGGGACAGGGCCAAGGCTACACCTTC	CASRAGQGQGYTF
few	TRBV15	TRBJ2-1	NA	TGTGCCACCAGCAGAGCATTTTTGGAAGAGCAGTTCTTC	CATSRAFLEEQFF
NA	TRBV19	TRBJ2-7	NA	TGTGCCAGTAGTATTCATGGGGTCGGCTACGAGCAGTACTTC	CASSIHGVGYEQYF
NA	TRBV5-1	TRBJ2-5	NA	TGCGCCAGCAGCTTGGAAGAGACCCAGTACTTC	CASSLEETQYF
NA	TRBV9	TRBJ1-2	NA	TGTGCCAGCAGCGTAGACTCCGGACAGAACTATGGCTACACCTTC	CASSVDSGQNYGYTF
NA	TRBV28	TRBJ1-2	TRBD1	TGTGCCAGCAGTTTATTTGTAAAGGGGGCTGACTATGGCTACACCTTC	CASSLFVKGADYGYTF
NA	TRBV5-1	TRBJ1-1	NA	TGCGCCAGCAGCTTGGCCCTGGTAGGCCGAACTGAAGCTTTCTTT	CASSLALVGRTEAFF
NA	TRBV7-2	TRBJ2-5	NA	TGTGCCAGCAGCTCCCCTAGGGCACAGTACCAAGAGACCCAGTACTTC	CASSSPRAQYQETQYF
NA	TRBV11-3	TRBJ1-2	NA	TGTGCCAGCAACTCTTACCCATCAGGGATAGGGGGCTACACCTTC	CASNSYPSGIGGYTF
NA	TRBV9	TRBJ2-3	NA	TGTGCCAGCAGCGTAGGCGGAGGAACCCACACAGATACGCAGTATTTT	CASSVGGGTHTDTQYF
NA	TRBV13	TRBJ1-3	NA	TGTGCCAGCAGCTTCGGGGGACGCTCTGGAAACACCATATATTTT	CASSFGGRSGNTIYF
NA	TRBV5-6	TRBJ1-1	NA	TGTGCCAGCCTACCGGGACCTTGGGAGAACACTGAAGCTTTCTTT	CASLPGPWENTEAFF
NA	TRBV14	TRBJ2-3	NA	TGTGCCAGCAGCCACTACAATGGCGATACGCAGTATTTT	CASSHYNGDTQYF
NA	TRBV5-6	TRBJ1-6	NA	TGTGCCAGCAGCTTTTTGGGGCAGAATAATTCACCCCTCCACTTT	CASSFLGQNNSPLHF
NA	TRBV28	TRBJ2-5	NA	TGTGCCAGCAGTTTATCTAGCCCGAAGACCCAGTACTTC	CASSLSSPKTQYF
NA	TRBV12-5	TRBJ2-2	TRBD2	TGTGCTAGTGCCCGGGGACTATCTAGCGAGAACACCGGGGAGCTGTTTTTT	CASARGLSSENTGELFF
NA	TRBV7-2	TRBJ2-7	NA	TGTGCCAGCAGCGCTTGGAGCGAGCAGTACTTC	CASSAWSEQYF
NA	TRBV7-3	TRBJ2-3	NA	TGTGCCAGCAGCCACGGCACAGATACGCAGTATTTT	CASSHGTDTQYF
NA	TRBV6-1	TRBJ1-4	TRBD1	TGTGCCAGCAGTGAAGCAGGGGGCCGTGAAAAACTGTTTTTT	CASSEAGGREKLFF
NA	TRBV7-2	TRBJ2-1	TRBD2	TGTGCCAGCAGCTTAGTCCTGACTAGCGGGGGAGATGAGCAGTTCTTC	CASSLVLTSGGDEQFF
NA	TRBV7-2	TRBJ2-3	NA	TGTGCCAGCAGTAGCCAGGGGCCGGGCACAGATACGCAGTATTTT	CASSSQGPGTDTQYF
NA	TRBV14	TRBJ1-2	NA	TGTGCCAGCAGCCCCCGGACTCACCCGATGAGCTACACCTTC	CASSPRTHPMSYTF
NA	TRBV7-9	TRBJ2-1	NA	TGTGCCAGCAGCCGCCGTGGTGGTGTGTCCTACAATGAGCAGTTCTTC	CASSRRGGVSYNEQFF